The source of this T cell receptor beta chain is a study of shared clonotypes between healthy human individuals (dated by TCRdb to about 2020). Background on the whole study: The cohort comprised two women and a few men aged 18 to 49 years. To estimate repertoire size and how much clonotypes are shared between individuals, the study performed deep sequencing of blood TCR repertoires from a handful of healthy adults. Each donor's leukapheresis produced roughly between roughly 0.85 and 9.5 billion PBMCs. To increase sequencing depth and limit assay-specific biases, different laboratories used diverse techniques to prepare libraries and sequence TCR repertoires. For each donor, three plates each were used for CD4 naive and CD4 memory, two plates were used for CD8 naive, and one plate was used for CD8 memory. On the study overall, not on this receptor specifically: Compared with non-shared clonotypes, clonotypes shared by all four sorted-subset donors had higher generation probabilities. Around 5.4% of naive CD4, 3.5% of naive CD8, 2.3% of memory CD4, and 0.4% of memory CD8 clonotypes were shared across several donors. Incomplete sequencing was indicated by rarefaction of sorted-subset datasets, despite the large sequencing depth. Sampling was limited to blood, and TCR repertoires in tissue likely differ from TCR repertoires in blood. Naive subsets generally had larger estimated clonotype richness than memory subsets. Because the study included only a small number of donors, the genetic and exposure-history diversity represented was limited. Based on pairwise subsampling, the degree of clonotype sharing among donors was expected to be affected by sequencing depth.

The V and J ends are trimmed by 9 bases and 6 bases, leaving 17 bases between them. CDR1 SNHLY and CDR2 FYNNEI were looked up in the germline V gene. Including the terminal cysteine and phenylalanine, the CDR3 comprises 13 residues. Left in the record is the CDR3 DNA by itself, 39 bases read in frame from the first base. TCR CDR3 regions were amplified from genomic DNA by multiplex PCR using the deep immunoSEQ assay. Genomic DNA extracted from each cell subset was distributed evenly over all wells of several immunoSEQ 96-well plates, and each plate served as one replicate. Each replicate PCR for sorted subsets received roughly 0.2 ug genomic DNA, equal to roughly 30,000 T cell genomes. Purified libraries were quantified with a Qubit 3.0 fluorometer, sized on a Bioanalyzer 2100, and re-quantified with the KAPA Library Quantification kit. Every immunoSEQ 96-well plate was sequenced on a separate single-read 150-cycle Illumina NextSeq 550 flow cell. For the original study's pipeline: Because only junctional sequences without quality scores were contained in the immunoSEQ output, filtering matching that applied to full-length reads could not be performed. To assign V/J genes and CDR3, sequences were annotated against IMGT germline references using PyIR, a Python wrapper for IgBLAST v1.9. Reads were removed for weak V/J assignments (E-value above 1e-6), missing CDR3, stop codons, out-of-frame junctions, or ambiguous translated residues. V3J clonotypes were defined by identical inferred V gene, J gene, and CDR3 amino acid sequence. Percentage overlap between repertoires was calculated by dividing the number of shared unique clonotypes by the size of the smaller repertoire. RTK rarefaction, the Chao1 estimator, and Recon v2.1 estimates of unobserved clonotypes were used to assess repertoire richness. Generation probabilities were computed with OLGA for all TCRbeta clonotypes obtained by the gDNA method from several donors. In its TCRdb copy, this immuneACCESS table keeps in-frame sequences only and misses some clones. Where compared with another copy, unresolved V genes explain less than half of these, and the others have no known cause. D and trimming were read from the DNA, whereas the V and J calls and clone size are those reported in that table. This sample comprises some 2,500,000 clones, 93% of them detected only once. The ten biggest clones cover about 0.34% of the sample.

A few counts support this clone. Its antigen is still unknown. Base qualities are not recorded, but no much larger clone differs from it by a single base. Donors were healthy HIV-negative adults with no recently reported acute infections or vaccinations. Only Caucasian adults living in Nashville, Tennessee, USA were represented among the donors. CD4+ T cells were enriched by magnetic negative selection; naive cells were then positively selected on CD45RA, and the negative fraction formed the memory subset. Blood was collected by leukapheresis, and PBMCs were isolated by Ficoll-Histopaque density gradient centrifugation and then cryopreserved in liquid nitrogen vapor phase. Purity and quantity of every magnetically sorted T cell population were checked by analytical flow cytometry. Genomic DNA was isolated from every sorted fraction and measured by UV absorbance on a Nanodrop 2000c.

Sequenced input: naive CD4+ T cells from PBMCs. According to the study, the label for this sample's cell subset or site signals: CD45RA+ positively selected. This sequence was found in a man younger than 30 in good health. Some clones in this sample may be carry-over from other donors' samples. The V and J segments used are TRBV2 and TRBJ1-1; there is no confident call for the D gene. The nucleotide sequence is given as TGTGCCAGGGGAGCCCCCCTATCAGCTGAAGCTTTCTTT. Its product reads: CARGAPLSAEAFF.